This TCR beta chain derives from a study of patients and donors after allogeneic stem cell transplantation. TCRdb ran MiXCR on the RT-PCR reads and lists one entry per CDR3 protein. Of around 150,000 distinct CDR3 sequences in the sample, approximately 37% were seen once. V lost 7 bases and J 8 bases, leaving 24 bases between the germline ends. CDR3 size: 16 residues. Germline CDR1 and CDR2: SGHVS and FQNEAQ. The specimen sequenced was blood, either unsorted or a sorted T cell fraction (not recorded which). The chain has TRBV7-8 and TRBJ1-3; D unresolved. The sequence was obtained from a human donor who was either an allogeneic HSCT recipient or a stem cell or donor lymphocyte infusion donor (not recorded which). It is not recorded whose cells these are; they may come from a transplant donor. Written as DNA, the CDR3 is TGTGCCAGCATACGGGGTCTGACACCATATGGGGACACCATATATTTT. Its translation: CASIRGLTPYGDTIYF.